This T cell receptor beta chain emerged from a study of vaccination effects on CD4 cells after COVID-19. Generated by immunoSEQ multiplex PCR, the TCRdb table keeps only in-frame clones and is missing some. The sample has approximately 61,000 clones, 55% to 85% seen once. Germline loops: CDR1 SEHNR, CDR2 FQNEAQ (reference sequence). CDR3 length: 12 residues. By sample share, this clone is medium-sized (0.01 to 0.1%). The antigen is unknown. The junction departs from germline at one end; a sequencing error may be responsible. Prior to sequencing, the ViraFEST assay stimulated PBMC with viral peptide pools, which expanded the antigen-specific CD4+ T cells. Isolating CD4+ T cells followed less than 12 days of culture. Participants completed two doses of the BNT162b2 or mRNA-1273 vaccine.

The chain couples TRBV7-9 to TRBJ2-5; no definite D call. Sample: CD4+ T cells from PBMCs cultured with HCoV-229E spike peptides, taken after COVID-19 vaccination. The origin of this receptor is a human donor who received a COVID-19 vaccine. The CDR3 here is CASSLPVMREHF. As DNA, the CDR3 is TGTGCCAGCAGTCTTCCCGTGATGCGAGAGCACTTC.